Following are 7 T cell receptor beta chains from one sample sequenced in a study of T cells after posttransplantation cyclophosphamide. Measured with immunoSEQ multiplex PCR; TCRdb has only the in-frame clones, and not every one. Altogether some 13,000 clones were found in the sample, and no singletons occur. Treatment was busulfan-fludarabine conditioning, a marrow graft, and cyclophosphamide on days +3 and +4. Specimen: PBMCs, collected after allogeneic stem cell transplant with posttransplant cyclophosphamide. These receptor sequences come from a female patient aged 40 to 50 who received an allogeneic stem cell transplant from a related donor, was CMV-positive, and had acute GVHD only. Some of the T cells may derive from the graft donor.

CDR3: CASSRTSGLPNEQFF. In DNA form, the CDR3 reads TGTGCCAGCTCACGGACTAGCGGGCTACCCAATGAGCAGTTCTTC. The V and J genes are TRBV18 and TRBJ2-1, with 11 nucleotides matching TRBD2. Germline trimming cut 4 bases from V and 6 bases from J; bases unmatched to any gene: 5. Germline V lookup: CDR1 KGHSH, CDR2 LQKENI. This CDR3 region has 15 residues. Looking up the rest from reference TRBV18 and TRBJ2-1 gives the full variable domain: NAGVMQNPRHLVRRRGQEARLRCSPMKGHSHVYWYRQLPEEGLKFMVYLQKENIIDESGMPKERFSAEFPKEGPSILRIQQVVRGDSAAYFCASSRTSGLPNEQFFGPGTRLTVL.

This clone was recorded at least ten times. This rearrangement joins TRBV9 to TRBJ2-1, with 11 bases matching TRBD2. From germline, CDR1 is SGDLS and CDR2 YYNGEE. Trimming took 4 bases from V and 10 from J; bases not matched to a gene: 4. The CDR3 is made up of 13 amino acids. The CDR3 spells CASSPLAGGEQFF. The CDR3 bases are TGTGCCAGCAGCCCTCTAGCGGGAGGCGAGCAGTTCTTC.

This clone came up many times. V usage is TRBV4-3 and J usage is TRBJ2-2; TRBD2 matches 8 bases. The germline V gene has CDR1 LGHNA and CDR2 YSLEER. The CDR3 consists of 17 residues. V lost 0 bases, J lost 0 bases, and 3 bases stayed unmatched. The DNA of the CDR3 is TGCGCCAGCAGCCAAGACCTACTAGCGGCGAACACCGGGGAGCTGTTTTTT. Protein sequence: CASSQDLLAANTGELFF.

This clone was found many times. V and J are TRBV18 and TRBJ2-1, with D tentatively TRBD2 (6 bases). The CDR3 runs 15 residues. The V gene's germline CDR1 is KGHSH and CDR2 LQKENI. The ends were cut back, 2 bases at V and 5 bases at J, with 13 bases in the middle. The CDR3 nucleotides read TGTGCCAGCTCACCAGGGACTCCCCCTGACAATGAGCAGTTCTTC. Its protein is CASSPGTPPDNEQFF.

V and J are TRBV9 and TRBJ2-5, with 7 bases fitting TRBD1. Germline lookup yields CDR1 SGDLS and CDR2 YYNGEE. Trimming took 2 bases from V and 3 from J; bases not matched to a gene: 7. The CDR3 is made up of 15 amino acids. The CDR3 here is CASSVNRGPKETQYF. For the CDR3, the DNA is TGTGCCAGCAGCGTTAACAGGGGTCCCAAAGAGACCCAGTACTTC.

This clone was seen many times. The V and J genes are TRBV7-6 and TRBJ2-3; TRBD2 aligns across 10 bases. This CDR3 is built from 17 residues. Germline V gene lookup returns CDR1 SGHVS and CDR2 FNYEAQ. Trimming removed 5 bases from V and 2 bases from J; junction bases left unmatched: 10. The chain's CDR3 is CASSPQAGGQDTDTQYF. For the CDR3, the DNA is TGTGCCAGCAGCCCCCAAGCGGGGGGGCAAGACACAGATACGCAGTATTTT.

This clone was picked up many times. V usage is TRBV19 and J usage is TRBJ2-7; TRBD1 might be the D (6 bases). Per germline, CDR1 LNHDA and CDR2 SQIVND (reference sequence). V was clipped by 8 bases and J by 2 bases, with 10 bases between them. The CDR3 has 12 amino acids. As DNA, the CDR3 is TGTGCCAGTTCACAGGGTACCTACGAGCAGTACTTC. It encodes CASSQGTYEQYF.